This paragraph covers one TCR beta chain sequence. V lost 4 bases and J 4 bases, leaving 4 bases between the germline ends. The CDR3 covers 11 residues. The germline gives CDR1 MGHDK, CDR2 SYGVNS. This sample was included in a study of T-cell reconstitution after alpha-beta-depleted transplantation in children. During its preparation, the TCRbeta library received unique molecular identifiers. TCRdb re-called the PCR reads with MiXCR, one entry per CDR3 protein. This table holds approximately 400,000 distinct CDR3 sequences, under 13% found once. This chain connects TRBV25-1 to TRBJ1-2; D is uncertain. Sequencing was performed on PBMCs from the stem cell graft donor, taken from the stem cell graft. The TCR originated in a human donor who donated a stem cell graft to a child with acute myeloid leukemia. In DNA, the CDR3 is TGTGCCAGCAGTGGCCTCTATGGCTACACCTTC. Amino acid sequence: CASSGLYGYTF.